This entry is about one TCR beta chain. This entry belongs to a study of T cell responses to AZD1222 COVID-19 vaccine. Measured with immunoSEQ multiplex PCR; TCRdb has only the in-frame clones, and not every one. The top ten hold about 5.8% of the sample, which has nearly 90,000 clones, approximately 85% seen once. This specimen was peripheral blood, taken on day 0 of AZD1222 vaccination. This sequence originates from an adult in good health.

The CDR3 reads CASSLRGRAGAFHSPLHF. CDR3 sequence (DNA): TGTGCCAGCAGTTTAAGGGGGAGGGCAGGGGCGTTCCATTCACCCCTCCACTTT. The chain has TRBV27 and TRBJ1-6, with D maybe TRBD1 (6 bases). Germline values: CDR1 MNHEY, CDR2 SMNVEV (reference sequence). Trimming removed 2 bases from V and 8 bases from J, with 22 bases in between. The CDR3 runs 18 residues.